This paragraph reports one T cell receptor beta chain. What it binds is unknown. The sample is drawn from a study of T cells expressing NK-cell markers. Study information: The authors derived TCR beta repertoires from sorted CD3+CD56+NKG2C+, CD3+CD56+NKG2C- and CD3+CD56-NKG2C+ T cells. Seven of the eight sequenced donors were classified as HCMV-seropositive, and one was classified as seronegative.

What made the TCR beta cDNA was 5'RACE template switching with UMIs. TCRdb re-called the 5' RACE reads and shows each CDR3 protein once, DNA omitted. The sample's table shows around 14,000 distinct CDR3 sequences. Whole-study findings and limits: Dominant NKG2C+ clonotypes were found to form about 1.0-7.5% of CD8+ T cells in several donors.

The sample comprised blood T cells: a sorted CD56 or NKG2C T cell subset, CD4+ or CD8+ T cells, or bulk PBMC T cells (not recorded which). The sequence derives from a man between 18 and 69 years old in good health.

CDR3 protein: CASSYTTGTGGAQPQHF. The gene calls are TRBV12-3 or TRBV12-4 and TRBJ1-5; TCRdb indicates TRBD1, and absent DNA this call remains unverified. This CDR3 comprises 17 residues.